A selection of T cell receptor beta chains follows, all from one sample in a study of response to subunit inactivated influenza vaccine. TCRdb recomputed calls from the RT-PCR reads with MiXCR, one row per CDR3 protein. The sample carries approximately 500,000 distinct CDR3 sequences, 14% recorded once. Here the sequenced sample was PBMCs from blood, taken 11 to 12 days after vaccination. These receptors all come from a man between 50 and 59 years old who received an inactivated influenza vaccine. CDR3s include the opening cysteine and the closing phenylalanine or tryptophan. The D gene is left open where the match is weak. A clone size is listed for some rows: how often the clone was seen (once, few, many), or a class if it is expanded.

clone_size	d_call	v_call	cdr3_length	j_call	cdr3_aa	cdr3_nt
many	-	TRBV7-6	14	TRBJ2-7	CASSLAGIQNEQYF	TGTGCCAGCAGCTTAGCAGGGATTCAGAACGAGCAGTACTTC
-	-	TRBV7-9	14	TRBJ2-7	CASSKGSTGYEQYF	TGTGCCAGCAGCAAAGGGTCGACAGGCTACGAGCAGTACTTC
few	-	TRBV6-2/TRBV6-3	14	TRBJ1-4	CASSWRDMAEKLFF	TGTGCCAGCAGCTGGCGGGACATGGCGGAAAAACTGTTTTTT
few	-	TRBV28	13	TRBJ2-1	CASLSGSYNEQFF	TGTGCCAGTCTGTCCGGCTCCTACAATGAGCAGTTCTTC
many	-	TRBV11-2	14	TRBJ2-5	CASSSPTGWKTQYF	TGTGCCAGCAGCTCCCCGACGGGTTGGAAGACCCAGTACTTC
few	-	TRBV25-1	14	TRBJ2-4	CASSEVLRPNIQYF	TGTGCCAGCAGTGAAGTTCTCAGGCCCAACATTCAGTACTTC
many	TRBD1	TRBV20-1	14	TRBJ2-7	CSARETGGRNEQYF	TGCAGTGCTAGAGAAACAGGGGGACGGAACGAGCAGTACTTC
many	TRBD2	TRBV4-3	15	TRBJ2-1	CASSLGLATNNEQFF	TGCGCCAGCAGCCTGGGACTAGCGACTAATAATGAGCAGTTCTTC
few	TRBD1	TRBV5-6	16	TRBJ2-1	CASSLGGQGAMNEQFF	TGTGCCAGCAGCTTGGGGGGACAGGGGGCAATGAATGAGCAGTTCTTC
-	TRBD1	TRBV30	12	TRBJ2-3	CAWDRDTDTQYF	TGTGCCTGGGACAGGGACACAGATACGCAGTATTTT
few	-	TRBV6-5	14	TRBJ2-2	CASSYAGDNGELFF	TGTGCCAGCAGTTACGCTGGGGACAACGGGGAGCTGTTTTTT
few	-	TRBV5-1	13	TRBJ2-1	CASSLTSTNEQFF	TGCGCCAGCAGCTTAACTAGCACCAATGAGCAGTTCTTC
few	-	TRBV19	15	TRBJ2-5	CASSGSPGAQETQYF	TGTGCCAGTAGTGGATCTCCAGGGGCACAAGAGACCCAGTACTTC
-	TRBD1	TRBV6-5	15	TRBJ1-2	CASSFGQGGRYGYTF	TGTGCCAGCAGTTTCGGGCAGGGGGGACGTTATGGCTACACCTTC
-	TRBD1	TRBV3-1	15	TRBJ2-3	CASSPWTGLTDTQYF	TGTGCCAGCAGCCCCTGGACAGGGCTCACAGATACGCAGTATTTT
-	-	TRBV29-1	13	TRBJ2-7	CSVLLGDSYEQYF	TGCAGCGTCCTTTTGGGGGACTCCTACGAGCAGTACTTC
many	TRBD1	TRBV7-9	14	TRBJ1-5	CASSPATGEQPQHF	TGTGCCAGCAGCCCAGCAACAGGGGAACAGCCCCAGCATTTT
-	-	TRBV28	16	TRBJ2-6	CATHLGGSSGANVLTF	TGTGCCACCCACCTCGGGGGAAGCTCTGGGGCCAACGTCCTGACTTTC
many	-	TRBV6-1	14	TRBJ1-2	CASTRLGANYGYTF	TGTGCCAGCACCCGGTTGGGGGCTAACTATGGCTACACCTTC
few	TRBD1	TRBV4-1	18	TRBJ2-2	CASSQRRVGTVNTGELFF	TGCGCCAGCAGCCAAAGAAGGGTTGGGACAGTGAACACCGGGGAGCTGTTTTTT
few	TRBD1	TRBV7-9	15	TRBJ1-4	CASSLGQGYREKLFF	TGTGCCAGCAGCTTAGGACAGGGATATCGTGAAAAACTGTTTTTT
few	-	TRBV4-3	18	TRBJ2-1	CASSQDDTKGLSYNEQFF	TGCGCCAGCAGCCAGGATGATACGAAGGGGCTCTCCTACAATGAGCAGTTCTTC
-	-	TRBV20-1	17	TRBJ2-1	CSARTRLGLADDNEQFF	TGCAGTGCTAGAACCCGACTAGGTCTCGCTGATGACAATGAGCAGTTCTTC
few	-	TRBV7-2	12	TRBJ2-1	CASSSGSREQFF	TGTGCCAGCAGCTCAGGGTCGAGGGAGCAGTTCTTC
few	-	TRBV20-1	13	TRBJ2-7	CSASRTDTYEQYF	TGCAGTGCTTCAAGGACAGATACCTACGAGCAGTACTTC